Sequencing of this TCR beta chain was carried out in a study of OX40 agonist ivuxolimab in advanced cancers. As for the study more broadly: Ivuxolimab, which targeted the costimulatory receptor OX40 (CD134), was an agonistic, fully human IgG2 monoclonal antibody. Peripheral TCRbeta sequencing was intended to test whether TCR sequence diversity was altered and clonal T-cell expansion was caused by ivuxolimab. Patients were allowed to have had prior anti-PD-1, anti-PD-L1 or anti-CTLA-4 therapy, and 40% of the dose-escalation patients had been treated with checkpoint inhibitors. The dose-escalation cohort was about 83% male with a mean age of about 65 years, ranging from roughly 23 to 90. Of the 50 to 55 dose-escalation patients, hepatocellular carcinoma was present in 19, melanoma in some 15, renal cell carcinoma in 9 and head and neck cancer in 9. Intravenous ivuxolimab was administered to patients every 2 weeks at six dose levels: 0.01, 0.1, 0.3, 1.5, 3 and 10 mg/kg. The paper reports the monotherapy dose-escalation portion (N of about 51 patients) of the phase I ivuxolimab trial. Partial responses occurred in three dose-escalation patients: two with cutaneous melanoma and one with hepatocellular carcinoma.

Trimming at the junction amounts to 0 bases on V and 3 bases on J, and the germline ends lie 11 bases apart. The CDR3 starts with the cysteine, ends with the phenylalanine, and has 15 residues. The only DNA kept is the CDR3, 45 bases in frame from the first base. Via the germline V gene (reference sequence), CDR1 is SEHNR and CDR2 FQNEAQ. Patients with autoimmune disease history or receiving systemic immunosuppression were excluded from the trial. Peripheral blood for TCR sequencing was collected from all dose cohorts at baseline, on cycle 4 day 1, and on cycle 7 day 1. The samples were taken from a phase I, first-in-human, multicenter, open-label dose-escalation trial of ivuxolimab. Adults with locally advanced or metastatic melanoma, renal cell carcinoma, hepatocellular carcinoma or head and neck squamous cell carcinoma were enrolled in the trial. CD4+ and CD8+ T cells were sorted separately from peripheral blood before TCR sequencing.

To note about this clone: Its antigen target is currently unknown. Qualities for individual bases were not recorded, and no much larger clone is one base off.

Genomic DNA was isolated from the sorted cells so that the TCRbeta CDR3 region could be sequenced. The immunoSEQ Assay was used to sequence the TCRbeta CDR3 regions. TCRdb's version of the immuneACCESS table is confined to in-frame rearrangements and falls short of the full clone set. An unresolved V gene accounts for under half of the shortfall where checked; the remainder is of unknown origin. The sample profile shows some 58,000 clones; just under 85% of them were found once. The ten largest make up about 4% of the sample. Here is what the overall study found, with its caveats: After ivuxolimab, CD8+ T cells had more expanded clones than CD4+ T cells on average. At doses of 0.1 to 3.0 mg/kg, clonal expansion of both CD4+ and CD8+ blood T cells was observed from baseline to week 6. In partial responders in the 0.1-3.0 mg/kg groups, normalized peripheral clonal expansion was found to be among the lowest, especially among CD8+ T cells. Low levels of normalized T-cell clonal expansion were also seen in some patients who did not respond. Which antigens the clonally expanded peripheral T cells were specific for was not determined.

The source was CD4+ or CD8+ T cells sorted from blood, collected in a trial of the OX40 agonist ivuxolimab. The clonotype was recovered from an adult with an advanced solid tumor such as melanoma, head and neck, liver or kidney cancer. The chain is encoded by TRBV7-9 joined to TRBJ1-1; the D gene is possibly TRBD1, with 5 bases matching. CDR3 loop: CASSLAGARDTEAFF. Here is the DNA: TGTGCCAGCAGCTTAGCAGGGGCGCGGGACACTGAAGCTTTCTTT.